This T cell receptor beta chain appears in the sequencing data of a study of blood T cell repertoires in COVID-19. The data were produced by immunoSEQ multiplex PCR, yet TCRdb's version contains in-frame clones alone and is incomplete. Of fewer than 350,000 clones listed, around 88% are singletons. This receptor was taken from a woman in her seventies with COVID-19, enrolled during active disease. The sample was peripheral blood.

The CDR3: CASILWGQASPDWSGYTF. The CDR3 DNA follows: TGTGCCAGCATCCTTTGGGGACAGGCGTCCCCGGACTGGTCGGGCTACACCTTC. This chain uses TRBV5-6 with TRBJ1-2; 8 bases are shared with TRBD1. Germline trimming cut 6 bases from V and 8 bases from J; bases unmatched to any gene: 24. Germline values: CDR1 SGHDT, CDR2 YYEEEE. The CDR3 loop spans 18 amino acids.